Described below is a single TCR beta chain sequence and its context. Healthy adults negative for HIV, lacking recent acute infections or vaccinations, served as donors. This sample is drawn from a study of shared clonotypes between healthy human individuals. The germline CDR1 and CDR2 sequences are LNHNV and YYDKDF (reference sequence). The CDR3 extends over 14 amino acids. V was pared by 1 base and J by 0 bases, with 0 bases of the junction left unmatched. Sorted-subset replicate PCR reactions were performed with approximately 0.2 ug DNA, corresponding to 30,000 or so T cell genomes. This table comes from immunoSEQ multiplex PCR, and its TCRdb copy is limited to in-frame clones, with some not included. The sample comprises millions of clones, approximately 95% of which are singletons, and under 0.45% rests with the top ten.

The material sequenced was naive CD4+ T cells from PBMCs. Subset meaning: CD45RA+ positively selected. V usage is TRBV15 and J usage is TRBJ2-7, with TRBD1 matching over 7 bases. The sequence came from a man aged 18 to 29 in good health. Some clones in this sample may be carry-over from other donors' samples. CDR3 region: CATSRAGGSYEQYF. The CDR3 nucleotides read TGTGCCACCAGCAGAGCAGGGGGCTCCTACGAGCAGTACTTC.